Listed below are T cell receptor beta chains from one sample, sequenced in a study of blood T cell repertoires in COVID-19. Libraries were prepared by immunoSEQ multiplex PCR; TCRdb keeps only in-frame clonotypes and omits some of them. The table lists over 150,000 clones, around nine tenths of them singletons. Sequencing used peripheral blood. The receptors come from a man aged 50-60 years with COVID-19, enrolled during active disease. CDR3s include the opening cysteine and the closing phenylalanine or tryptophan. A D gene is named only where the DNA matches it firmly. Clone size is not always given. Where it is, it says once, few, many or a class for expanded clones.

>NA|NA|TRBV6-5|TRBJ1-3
TGTGCCAGCAGTTACGGAGAAGAGGTGGGAAACACCATATATTTT
CASSYGEEVGNTIYF
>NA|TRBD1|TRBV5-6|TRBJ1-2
TGTGCCAGCAGCTTGGGACAGGGGAACTATGGCTACACCTTC
CASSLGQGNYGYTF
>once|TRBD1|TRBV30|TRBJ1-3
TGTGCCTGGATGGGACAGGGGGTTTCCGGAAACACCATATATTTT
CAWMGQGVSGNTIYF
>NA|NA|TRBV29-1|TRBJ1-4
TGCAGCGTTCCAGATAGGGACACCCCACATAATGAAAAACTGTTTTTT
CSVPDRDTPHNEKLFF
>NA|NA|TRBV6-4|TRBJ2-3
TGTGCCAGCAGTGACTCCCTCGCGGGGAGCACAGATACGCAGTATTTT
CASSDSLAGSTDTQYF
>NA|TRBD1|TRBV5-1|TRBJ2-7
TGCGCCAGCAGTAGCATAGGACAGGGACTCGACGAGCAGTACTTC
CASSSIGQGLDEQYF
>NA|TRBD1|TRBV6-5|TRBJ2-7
TGTGCCAGCAAGTTGGACAGGGGGCGCCACGAGCAGTACTTC
CASKLDRGRHEQYF
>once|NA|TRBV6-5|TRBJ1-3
TGTGCCAGCAGCCTAGTTAAAGCCTCTGGAAACACCATATATTTT
CASSLVKASGNTIYF
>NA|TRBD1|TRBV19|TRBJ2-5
TGTGCCAGTAGTAGCCGGGACAGGGGGCTTCGGTCTAGCAGCATACAAGAGACCCAGTACTTC
CASSSRDRGLRSSSIQETQYF
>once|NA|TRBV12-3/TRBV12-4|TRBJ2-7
TGTGCCAGCAGCAAATCCCCCTACGAGCAGTACTTC
CASSKSPYEQYF
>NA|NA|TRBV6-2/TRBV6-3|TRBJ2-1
TGTGCCAGCAGTTACTCGAACAGGTTCTACAATGAGCAGTTCTTC
CASSYSNRFYNEQFF
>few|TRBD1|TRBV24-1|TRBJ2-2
TGTGCCACCAGTGACCTCGACAGGGCCTCCGGGGAGCTGTTTTTT
CATSDLDRASGELFF
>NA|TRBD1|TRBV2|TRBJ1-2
TGTGCCAGCGTCACGGGACAGGGGAATGGCTACACCTTC
CASVTGQGNGYTF
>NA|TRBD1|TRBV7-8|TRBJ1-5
TGTGCCAGCAGCTCGAACGGACAGGGGCATCAGCCCCAGCATTTT
CASSSNGQGHQPQHF
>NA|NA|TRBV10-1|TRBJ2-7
TGCGCCAGCAGTGAGGAGGTACCCTACTCCTACGAGCAGTACTTC
CASSEEVPYSYEQYF
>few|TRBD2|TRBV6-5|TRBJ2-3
TGTGCCAGCAGATCCGGGCGGGGGGGCACAGATACGCAGTATTTT
CASRSGRGGTDTQYF
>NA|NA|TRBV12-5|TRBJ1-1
TGTGCTAGTGGTTTGTTTCGTACTGAAGCTTTCTTT
CASGLFRTEAFF
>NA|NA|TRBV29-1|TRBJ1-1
TGCAGCGTGTCGCGGGGGGGACTAACTAACACTGAAGCTTTCTTT
CSVSRGGLTNTEAFF
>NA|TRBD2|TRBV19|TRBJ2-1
TGTGCCAGTAGTGCCTTCGAGCGGGGGAATGAGCAGTTCTTC
CASSAFERGNEQFF
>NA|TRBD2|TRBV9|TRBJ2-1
TGTGCCAGCAGCCCGACCGGGACTAGCGGGAGGGGCTCCTACAATGAGCAGTTCTTC
CASSPTGTSGRGSYNEQFF
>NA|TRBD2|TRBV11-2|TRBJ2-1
TGTGCCAGCAGCTTATTTAGCGGGAGGACCGGAACCTACAATGAGCAGTTCTTC
CASSLFSGRTGTYNEQFF
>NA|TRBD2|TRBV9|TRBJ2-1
TGTGCCAGCAGCACTAGCGGGAGGGGAGATGAGCAGTTCTTC
CASSTSGRGDEQFF